The present TCR beta chain was sequenced within a study of blood T cell repertoires in COVID-19. Study as a whole: Material from acute and convalescent COVID-19 was sourced from the United States, Italy and Spain.

This table comes from immunoSEQ multiplex PCR, and its TCRdb copy is limited to in-frame clones, with some not included. This sample has some 490,000 clones; 88% occur once, and the top ten carry 8% to 9.5%. The V gene end was trimmed by 3 bases and the J gene end by 10 bases; junction bases not matched to a gene: 13. The CDR3 runs to 17 residues. Per germline, CDR1 LNHDA and CDR2 SQIVND (reference sequence). This sequence originates from a woman aged 55-70 years who had recovered from COVID-19. The sequencing sample was made of PBMCs or T cells enriched from blood (not recorded which). V is TRBV19 and J is TRBJ1-6; 9 nucleotides match TRBD1. CDR3 coding DNA: TGTGCCAGTAGTATCAATCCCCCGGACAGGGGAGTCTCACCCCTCCACTTT. It specifies CASSINPPDRGVSPLHF. Full variable domain (remainder filled in from reference TRBV19 and TRBJ1-6): DGGITQSPKYLFRKEGQNVTLSCEQNLNHDAMYWYRQDPGQGLRLIYYSQIVNDFQKGDIAEGYSVSREKKESFPLTVTSAQKNPTAFYLCASSINPPDRGVSPLHFGNGTRLTVT.